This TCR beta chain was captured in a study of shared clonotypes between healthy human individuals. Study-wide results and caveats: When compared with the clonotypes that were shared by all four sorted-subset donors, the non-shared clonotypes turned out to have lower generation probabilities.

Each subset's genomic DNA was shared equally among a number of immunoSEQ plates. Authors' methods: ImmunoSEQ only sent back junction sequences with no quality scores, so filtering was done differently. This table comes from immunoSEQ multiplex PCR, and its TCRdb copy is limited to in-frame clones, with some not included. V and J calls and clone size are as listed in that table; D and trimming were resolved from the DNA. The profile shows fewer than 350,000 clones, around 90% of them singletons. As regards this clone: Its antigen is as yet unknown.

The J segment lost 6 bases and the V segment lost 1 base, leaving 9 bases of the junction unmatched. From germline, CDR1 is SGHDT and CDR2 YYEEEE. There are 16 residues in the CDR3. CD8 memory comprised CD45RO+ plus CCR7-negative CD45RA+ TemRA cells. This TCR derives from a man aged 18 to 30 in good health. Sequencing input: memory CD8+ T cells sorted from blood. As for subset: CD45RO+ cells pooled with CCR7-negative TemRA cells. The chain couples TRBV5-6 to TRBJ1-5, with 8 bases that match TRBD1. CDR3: CASSLFGTGFTQPQHF. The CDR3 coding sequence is TGTGCCAGCAGCTTGTTTGGGACAGGATTCACTCAGCCCCAGCATTTT.